The 7 T cell receptor beta chains given below trace back to one sample, sequenced in a study of control samples from healthy donors and cancer patients. The repertoire was sequenced with immunoSEQ multiplex PCR; TCRdb's copy has only in-frame clones and lacks some. The sample lists approximately 150,000 clones, roughly 88% occurring once. The sequencing sample was made of blood. The receptors stem from a young man in good health.

This clone was recorded only once. The genes are TRBV11-3 and TRBJ2-1; 8 bases map to TRBD2. Losses at the gene ends were 0 bases for V and 8 bases for J; bases not matched to a gene: 6. CDR3 length: 15 amino acids. CDR1 and CDR2 from the germline V gene are SGHNT and YENEEA. The CDR3 bases are TGTGCCAGCAGCTTAGACGGGGGGGTATTGGATGAGCAGTTCTTC. Protein: CASSLDGGVLDEQFF.

The chain has TRBV27 and TRBJ2-1; the D gene is possibly TRBD2 (5 bases). Trimming pared 8 bases from V and 0 bases from J, leaving 17 bases between. The V gene's germline CDR1 is MNHEY and CDR2 SMNVEV (reference sequence). The CDR3 has 16 residues. The CDR3 spells CASAGWGWSSYNEQFF. The CDR3 region has the DNA TGTGCCAGCGCGGGTTGGGGTTGGAGCTCCTACAATGAGCAGTTCTTC.

V and J are TRBV19 and TRBJ1-1; TRBD1 might be the D (5 bases). The ends were cut back, 3 bases at V and 6 bases at J, with 14 bases in the middle. The CDR3 extends over 14 amino acids. The germline V gene encodes CDR1 LNHDA and CDR2 SQIVND (reference sequence). DNA of the CDR3: TGTGCCAGTAGTATCTCGGGGCGAAGTCCTGAAGCTTTCTTT. Translation: CASSISGRSPEAFF.

This clone was observed a single time. This sequence joins TRBV6-5 and TRBJ2-3; D is possibly TRBD1 (6 bases). Germline V gene sequence: CDR1 MNHEY, CDR2 SVGAGI. Between the trimmed V and J ends, which lost 7 bases and 1 base, there was a span of 9 bases. The CDR3 loop spans 13 amino acids. The CDR3 sequence: CASMGHRTDTQYF. DNA of the CDR3: TGTGCCAGCATGGGACATCGCACAGATACGCAGTATTTT.

The gene calls are TRBV6-2 or TRBV6-3 and TRBJ1-5; D call uncertain. CDR3 length: 15 residues. Germline values: CDR1 MNHEY, CDR2 SVGEGT. Trimming took 4 bases from V and 2 from J, leaving 12 bases between them. CDR3 nucleotide sequence: TGTGCCAGCAGTTTCGGAGGAACTGGCAATCAGCCCCAGCATTTT. It is translated as CASSFGGTGNQPQHF.

The J gene is TRBJ2-3, the V gene TRBV4-3, with D perhaps being TRBD1 or TRBD2 (6 bases each). The germline CDR1 and CDR2 sequences are LGHNA and YSLEER. This CDR3 has 15 residues. Trimming pared 2 bases from V and 0 bases from J, leaving 9 bases between. The CDR3 sequence: CASSQQGTSTDTQYF. The CDR3 DNA reads TGCGCCAGCAGCCAACAGGGGACTAGCACAGATACGCAGTATTTT.

This clone has just a few counts. The CDR3 nucleotides read TGTGCCAGCAGCCTGACCCTAGCGGGCTTAAACGAGCAGTACTTC. Amino acid sequence: CASSLTLAGLNEQYF. The chain employs TRBV7-9 and TRBJ2-7, with TRBD2 matching 8 bases. J gave up 5 bases and V 5 bases, and 11 bases lay outside the gene matches. This CDR3 spans 15 amino acids. Germline-derived CDR1 and CDR2 are SEHNR and FQNEAQ (reference sequence).